This T cell receptor beta chain was found in a study of monozygotic twins with inflammatory bowel disease. The CDR3 sequence is 13 residues long. Germline V gene lookup returns CDR1 MDHEN and CDR2 SYDVKM. Reprocessing the 5' RACE reads, TCRdb reports a single entry for every CDR3 protein and omits DNA. This repertoire includes 150,000 or so distinct CDR3 sequences. The sample comprised blood. The rearrangement joins TRBV28 to TRBJ1-4. This TCR derives from a human donor with ulcerative colitis or Crohn's disease, or a healthy co-twin of an affected twin (not recorded which). The CDR3 sequence: CASSFWPLEKLFF.